Shown below are 6 T cell receptor beta chains from a single sample sequenced in a study of shared clonotypes between healthy human individuals. Terminally differentiated effector memory CD45RA+ cells were excluded from the naive CD8 cells, which were CD45RO-negative and positively selected for CCR7. TCRdb keeps only in-frame clones here, not all; method: immunoSEQ multiplex PCR. The data hold hundreds of thousands of clones, with about 96% observed a single time. Sequencing used naive CD8+ T cells sorted from blood. All receptors derive from a woman in her 30s in good health.

The chain couples TRBV28 to TRBJ2-7, with no clear D. V lost 6 bases, J lost 4 bases, and 7 bases lay in between. Germline values: CDR1 MDHEN, CDR2 SYDVKM. This CDR3 comprises 11 residues. CDR3 sequence reads: CASRDGYEQYF. The CDR3 region has the DNA TGTGCCAGCAGAGACGGATACGAGCAGTACTTC.

The chain employs TRBV7-6 and TRBJ2-1; D ambiguous. V was clipped by 2 bases and J by 3 bases, with 8 bases between them. Germline V CDR1 and CDR2: SGHVS, FNYEAQ. The CDR3 is 14 residues long. CDR3 DNA sequence: TGTGCCAGCAGCTTAACGAATAACTACAATGAGCAGTTCTTC. It yields the protein CASSLTNNYNEQFF.

The sample holds one count of this clone. This chain uses TRBV15 with TRBJ2-5; 8 nucleotides match TRBD1. The V and J ends lost 3 bases and 5 bases, in that order; junction bases with no gene match: 5. CDR1 is LNHNV, CDR2 YYDKDF, per germline (reference sequence). This CDR3 is built from 14 residues. CDR3 nucleotide sequence: TGTGCCACCAGCAGCTCAGGGGGCCGGGAGACCCAGTACTTC. This codes for CATSSSGGRETQYF. The entire variable domain, with the rest obtained from reference TRBV15 and TRBJ2-5, is as follows: DAMVIQNPRYQVTQFGKPVTLSCSQTLNHNVMYWYQQKSSQAPKLLFHYYDKDFNNEADTPDNFQSRRPNTSFCFLDIRSPGLGDTAMYLCATSSSGGRETQYFGPGTRLLVL.

This chain connects TRBV11-2 to TRBJ2-1, with 7 bases that match TRBD2. There are 14 residues in the CDR3. The V and J ends lost 4 bases and 10 bases, in that order; junction bases with no gene match: 10. Germline CDR1 reads SGHAT; CDR2 reads FQNNGV. CDR3 DNA sequence: TGTGCCAGCAGCTCCCGGACTAGTCTGTCCGAGCAGTTCTTC. Protein product: CASSSRTSLSEQFF.

V and J are TRBV27 and TRBJ1-2; possible D gene TRBD1, 5 bases. V was trimmed by 7 bases and J by 1 base, leaving 19 bases between them. Per germline, CDR1 MNHEY and CDR2 SMNVEV (reference sequence). The length of the CDR3 is 16 residues. This CDR3 reads CASTYSAGTFNYGYTF. Here the CDR3 DNA reads TGTGCCAGCACCTACTCCGCGGGGACTTTTAACTATGGCTACACCTTC.

This clone showed up just once. The same CDR3 arises from other DNA sequences in this sample as well. This chain links TRBV19 with TRBJ1-1, with D unresolved. The CDR3 is 13 amino acids. V was shortened by 3 bases and J by 1 base, with 6 bases between the two germline ends. Looked up from germline, CDR1 is LNHDA and CDR2 is SQIVND (reference sequence). CDR3 sequence (DNA): TGTGCCAGTAGTATCCTGGGGAACACTGAAGCTTTCTTT. This sequence encodes CASSILGNTEAFF. Together with reference TRBV19 and TRBJ1-1, the CDR3 gives the full variable domain: DGGITQSPKYLFRKEGQNVTLSCEQNLNHDAMYWYRQDPGQGLRLIYYSQIVNDFQKGDIAEGYSVSREKKESFPLTVTSAQKNPTAFYLCASSILGNTEAFFGQGTRLTVV.